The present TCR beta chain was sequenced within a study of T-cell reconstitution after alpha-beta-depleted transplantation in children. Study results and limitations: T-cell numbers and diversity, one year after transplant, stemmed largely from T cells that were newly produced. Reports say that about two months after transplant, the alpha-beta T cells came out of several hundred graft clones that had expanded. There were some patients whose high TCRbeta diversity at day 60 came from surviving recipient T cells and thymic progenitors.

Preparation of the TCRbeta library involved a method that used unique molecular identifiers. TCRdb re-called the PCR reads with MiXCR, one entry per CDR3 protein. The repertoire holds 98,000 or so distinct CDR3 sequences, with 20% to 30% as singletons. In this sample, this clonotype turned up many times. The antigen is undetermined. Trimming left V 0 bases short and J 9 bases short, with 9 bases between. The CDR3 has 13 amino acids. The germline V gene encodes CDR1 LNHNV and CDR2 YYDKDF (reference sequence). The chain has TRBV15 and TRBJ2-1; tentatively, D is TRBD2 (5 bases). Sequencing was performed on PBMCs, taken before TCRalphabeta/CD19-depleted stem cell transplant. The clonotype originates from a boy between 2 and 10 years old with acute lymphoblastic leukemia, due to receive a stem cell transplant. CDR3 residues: CATSREGEREQFF. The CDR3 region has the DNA TGTGCCACCAGCAGAGAGGGAGAGCGTGAGCAGTTCTTC.